This TCR beta chain was identified in a study of T cells in Graves' hyperthyroidism and ophthalmopathy. General observations from the study: A model using 13 V-J features told ophthalmopathy apart from stable hyperthyroidism.

Patients were aged 18 to 65, had disease duration under 2 months, and had newly diagnosed hyperthyroidism. This clonotype was detected many times. Antigen unknown. The germline gives CDR1 SGHNT, CDR2 YENEEA. Trimming removed 5 bases at V and 6 bases at J, with 20 bases between. The CDR3 runs to 15 residues. RNA transcripts yielded amplified TCR beta CDR3 regions. The HTBI primer set drove a first-round RT-PCR of the TCR CDR3. TCRdb ran MiXCR on the multiplex PCR reads and lists one entry per CDR3 protein. Of about 620,000 distinct CDR3 sequences in the sample, roughly 17% were seen once. This chain uses TRBV11-3 with TRBJ2-7; D might be TRBD2 (6 bases). Material for sequencing was blood. The receptor's source is a woman in her twenties or thirties with Graves' hyperthyroidism. CDR3 sequence reads: CASSGRAGLSSEQYF. Here the CDR3 DNA reads TGTGCCAGCAGCGGACGGGCGGGATTGTCATCCGAGCAGTACTTC.